This T cell receptor (beta chain) was recorded in a study of blood T cell repertoires in COVID-19. As for the study in general: The United States, Italy and Spain were the sources of the acute and convalescent COVID-19 samples. Sample material is recorded as cDNA or gDNA derived from T cells, B-cell-depleted T cells, or PBMCs.

Clones were sequenced by immunoSEQ multiplex PCR, and TCRdb holds only the in-frame ones, with some missing. Found here are some 74,000 clones, approximately 88% of them singletons; the top ten hold 6.5% to 8.5%. This TCR was sampled from a woman aged 80 or older with acute or convalescent COVID-19. Sequenced: peripheral blood.

DNA for the CDR3: TGTGCCAGCAGCCTATCCTTTGGGGCATCCGCTCAAGAGACCCAGTACTTC. Amino acid sequence: CASSLSFGASAQETQYF. The V and J genes are TRBV27 and TRBJ2-5; D is possibly TRBD1 (5 bases). The V end lost 6 bases, the J end lost 2 bases, and 22 bases lay between the germline ends. Germline CDR1 reads MNHEY; CDR2 reads SMNVEV (reference sequence). This CDR3 is built from 17 residues.